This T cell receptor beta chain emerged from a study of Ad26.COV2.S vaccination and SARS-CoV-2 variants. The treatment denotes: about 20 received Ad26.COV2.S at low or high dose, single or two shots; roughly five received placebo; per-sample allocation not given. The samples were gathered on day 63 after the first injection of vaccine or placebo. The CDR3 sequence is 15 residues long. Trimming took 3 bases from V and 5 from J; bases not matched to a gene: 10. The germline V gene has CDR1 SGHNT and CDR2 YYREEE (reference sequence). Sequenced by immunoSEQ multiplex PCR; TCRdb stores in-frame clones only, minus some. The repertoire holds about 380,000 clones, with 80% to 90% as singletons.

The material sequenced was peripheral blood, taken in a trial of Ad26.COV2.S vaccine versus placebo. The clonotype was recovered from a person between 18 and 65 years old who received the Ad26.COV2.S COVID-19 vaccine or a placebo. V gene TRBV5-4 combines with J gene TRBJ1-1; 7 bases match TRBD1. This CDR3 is CASSSKTGTGTEAFF. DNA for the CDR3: TGTGCCAGCAGCTCGAAGACAGGGACTGGGACTGAAGCTTTCTTT.